This T cell receptor beta chain was captured in a study of CD8+CD57+ T cells in acquired aplastic anemia. This CDR3 is built from 15 residues. V lost 3 bases and J 4 bases, leaving 15 bases between the germline ends. Genomic DNA was employed as the template in profiling TCR beta VDJ and CDR3. TCRdb re-derived calls from the reads in MiXCR, one entry per CDR3 protein. The table lists about 180,000 distinct CDR3 sequences, roughly 65% of them singletons. Selection for sequencing was limited to patients who had shown CD8+CD57+ cell expansion by flow cytometry. This clonotype was counted many times. The source of this sequence is a human donor with aplastic anemia. Sequencing used sorted CD4+, CD8+, or CD8+CD57+ T cells (not recorded which) from PBMCs. V usage is TRBV12-3 or TRBV12-4 and J usage is TRBJ1-2; possibly TRBD1 for D (5 bases). This CDR3 reads CASSLFQGMTYGYTF. The CDR3 DNA sequence: TGTGCCAGCAGTTTGTTTCAGGGAATGACCTATGGCTACACCTTC.